The sequence of this TCR beta chain was determined in a study of T cell responses to AZD1222 COVID-19 vaccine. Here immunoSEQ multiplex PCR was the method, and the copy in TCRdb shows in-frame clones only, minus some. The repertoire has more than 75,000 clones, 90% of them found once; the top ten carry 5.4%. V dropped 3 bases and J dropped 6; count of bases not matched to a gene: 14. CDR3 length equals 17 residues. In germline, CDR1 is SGHKS, CDR2 YYEKEE (reference sequence). The material sequenced was peripheral blood, taken 28 days after the second AZD1222 dose. The TCR sequence derives from an adult who received the AZD1222 COVID-19 vaccine. The chain employs TRBV5-5 and TRBJ1-1, with 10 bases matching TRBD1. The CDR3 DNA reads as TGTGCCAGCAGCTCCGGTGGGACAGGGGTTAGGTTGGCTGAAGCTTTCTTT. Amino acid sequence: CASSSGGTGVRLAEAFF.